This T cell receptor (beta chain) derives from a study of response to subunit inactivated influenza vaccine. General study results and limits: With each seasonal influenza vaccination, the authors suggested, few new T cells are recruited.

The J segment lost 7 bases and the V segment lost 0 bases, leaving 12 bases of the junction unmatched. Germline-derived CDR1 and CDR2 are SQVTM and ANQGSEA. The CDR3 loop spans 17 amino acids. As concerns this clonotype: Its matching antigen is unknown.

TCRdb itself ran the RT-PCR reads through MiXCR, one entry per CDR3 protein. The sample holds approximately 500,000 distinct CDR3 sequences, 10% to 15% seen once. The starting material was PBMCs from blood, obtained about 6 weeks after vaccination. The rearrangement links TRBV29-1 to TRBJ2-5; TRBD2 matches at 12 bases. The origin of this receptor is a man between 45 and 60 years old who received an inactivated influenza vaccine. CDR3 residues: CSVEDGLAGYQFRTQYF. CDR3 coding DNA: TGCAGCGTTGAAGATGGACTAGCGGGATACCAATTTAGGACCCAGTACTTC.